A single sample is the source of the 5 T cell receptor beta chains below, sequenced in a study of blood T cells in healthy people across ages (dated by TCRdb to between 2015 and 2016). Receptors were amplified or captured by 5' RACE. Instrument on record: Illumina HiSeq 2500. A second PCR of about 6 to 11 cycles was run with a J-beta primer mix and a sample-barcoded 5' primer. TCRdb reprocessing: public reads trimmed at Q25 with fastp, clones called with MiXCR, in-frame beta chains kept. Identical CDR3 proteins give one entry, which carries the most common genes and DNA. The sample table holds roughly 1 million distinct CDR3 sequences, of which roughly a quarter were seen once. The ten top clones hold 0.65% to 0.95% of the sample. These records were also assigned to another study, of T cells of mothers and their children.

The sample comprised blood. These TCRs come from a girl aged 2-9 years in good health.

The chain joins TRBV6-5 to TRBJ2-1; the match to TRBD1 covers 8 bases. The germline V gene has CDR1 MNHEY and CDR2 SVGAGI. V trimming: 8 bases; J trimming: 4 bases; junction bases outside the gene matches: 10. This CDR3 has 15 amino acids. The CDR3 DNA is TGTGCCAGCGGACAGGGCCCCCCCTATTACAATGAGCAGTTCTTC. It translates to CASGQGPPYYNEQFF.

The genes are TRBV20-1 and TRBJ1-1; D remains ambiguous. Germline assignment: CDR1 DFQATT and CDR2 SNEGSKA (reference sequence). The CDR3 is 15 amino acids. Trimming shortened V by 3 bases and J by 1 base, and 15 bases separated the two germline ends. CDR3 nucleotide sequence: TGCAGTGCTAGGAATATTCAGAGAGAGAACACTGAAGCTTTCTTT. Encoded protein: CSARNIQRENTEAFF.

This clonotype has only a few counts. CDR3 residues: CASSQAEGQPFNQPQHF. The CDR3 DNA follows: TGTGCCAGCAGCCAAGCAGAGGGACAGCCCTTCAATCAGCCCCAGCATTTT. V usage is TRBV7-6 and J usage is TRBJ1-5; TRBD1 matches at 7 bases. The trim removed 5 bases at V and 3 bases at J, leaving 13 bases unmatched. CDR3 length equals 17 residues. Germline CDR1 SGHVS, CDR2 FNYEAQ.

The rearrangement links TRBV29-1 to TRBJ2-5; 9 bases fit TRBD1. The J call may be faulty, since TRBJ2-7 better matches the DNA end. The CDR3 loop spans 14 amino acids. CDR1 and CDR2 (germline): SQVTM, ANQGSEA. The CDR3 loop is CSVEDRDREHEQYF. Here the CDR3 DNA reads TGCAGCGTTGAAGATCGGGACAGGGAACACGAGCAGTACTTC.

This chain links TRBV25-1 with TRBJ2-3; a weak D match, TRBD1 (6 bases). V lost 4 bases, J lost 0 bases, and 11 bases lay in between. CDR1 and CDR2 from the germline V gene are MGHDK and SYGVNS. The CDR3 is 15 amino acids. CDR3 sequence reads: CASSGGPRSTDTQYF. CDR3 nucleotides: TGTGCCAGCAGTGGGGGGCCCCGGAGCACAGATACGCAGTATTTT.